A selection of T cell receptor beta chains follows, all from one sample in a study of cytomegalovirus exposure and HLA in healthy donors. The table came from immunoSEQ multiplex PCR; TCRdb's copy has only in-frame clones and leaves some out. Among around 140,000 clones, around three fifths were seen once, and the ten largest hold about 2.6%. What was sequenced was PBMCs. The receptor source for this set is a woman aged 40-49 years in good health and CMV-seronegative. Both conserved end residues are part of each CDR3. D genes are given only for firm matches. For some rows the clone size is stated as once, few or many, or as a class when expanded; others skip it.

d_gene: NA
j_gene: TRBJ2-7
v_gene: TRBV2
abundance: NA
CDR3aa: CASTSRGTLGEQYF
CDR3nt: TGTGCCAGCACCTCCCGGGGGACCCTGGGCGAGCAGTACTTC

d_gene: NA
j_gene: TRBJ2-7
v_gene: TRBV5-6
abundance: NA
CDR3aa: CASSLEETAVYEQYF
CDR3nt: TGTGCCAGCAGCTTGGAAGAGACAGCCGTCTACGAGCAGTACTTC

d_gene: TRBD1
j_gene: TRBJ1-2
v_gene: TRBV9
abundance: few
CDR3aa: CASSPARQGRNGYTF
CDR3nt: TGTGCCAGCAGCCCAGCACGACAGGGCAGGAATGGCTACACCTTC

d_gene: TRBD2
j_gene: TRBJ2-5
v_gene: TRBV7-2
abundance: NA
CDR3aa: CASSLGASWRGDQETQYF
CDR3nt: TGTGCCAGCAGCTTAGGGGCCAGCTGGCGGGGGGACCAAGAGACCCAGTACTTC

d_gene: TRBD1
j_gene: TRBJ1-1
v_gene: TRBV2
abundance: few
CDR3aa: CASSGQGGTEAFF
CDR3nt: TGTGCCAGCAGTGGACAGGGCGGGACTGAAGCTTTCTTT

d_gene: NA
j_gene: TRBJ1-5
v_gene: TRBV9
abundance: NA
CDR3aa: CASSALNNQPQHF
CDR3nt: TGTGCCAGCAGCGCCCTTAATAATCAGCCCCAGCATTTT

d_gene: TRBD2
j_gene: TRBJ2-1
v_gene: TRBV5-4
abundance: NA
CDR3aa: CASSSRLAGGTYNEQFF
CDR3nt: TGTGCCAGCAGCTCTCGACTAGCGGGGGGGACTTACAATGAGCAGTTCTTC

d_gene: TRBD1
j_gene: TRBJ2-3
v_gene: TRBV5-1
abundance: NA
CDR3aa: CASSSGTGKTDTQYF
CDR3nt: TGCGCCAGCAGCTCCGGGACAGGGAAAACAGATACGCAGTATTTT

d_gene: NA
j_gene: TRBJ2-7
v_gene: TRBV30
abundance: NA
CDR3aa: CAWDPGLAPYEQYF
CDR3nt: TGTGCCTGGGATCCGGGTCTCGCGCCCTACGAGCAGTACTTC

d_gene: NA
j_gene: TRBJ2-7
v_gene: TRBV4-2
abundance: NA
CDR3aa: CASSQEGAREQYF
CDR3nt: TGTGCCAGCAGCCAAGAAGGGGCCAGGGAGCAGTACTTC

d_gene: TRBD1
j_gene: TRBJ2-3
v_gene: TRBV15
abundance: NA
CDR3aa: CATSRSTGTGEDTQYF
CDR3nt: TGTGCCACCAGCAGATCGACCGGGACAGGGGAAGATACGCAGTATTTT

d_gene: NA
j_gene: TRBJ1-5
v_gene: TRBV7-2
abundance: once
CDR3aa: CASSFDVGGNQPQHF
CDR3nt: TGTGCCAGCAGCTTTGACGTGGGAGGCAATCAGCCCCAGCATTTT

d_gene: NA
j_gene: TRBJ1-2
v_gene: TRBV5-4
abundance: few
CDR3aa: CASSLTGGDGYTF
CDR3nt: TGTGCCAGCAGCTTGACTGGCGGGGATGGCTACACCTTC

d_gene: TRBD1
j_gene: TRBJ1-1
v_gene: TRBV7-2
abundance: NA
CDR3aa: CASSLFGTGKVFEAFF
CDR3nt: TGTGCCAGCAGCTTATTCGGGACAGGGAAGGTTTTTGAAGCTTTCTTT

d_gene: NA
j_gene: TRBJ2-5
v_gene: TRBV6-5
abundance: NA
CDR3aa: CASSYSILGLGETQYF
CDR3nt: TGTGCCAGCAGTTACTCGATCTTGGGGCTCGGGGAGACCCAGTACTTC

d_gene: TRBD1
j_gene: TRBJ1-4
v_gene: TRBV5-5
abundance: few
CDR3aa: CASSARGLEKLFF
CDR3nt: TGTGCCAGCAGCGCCAGGGGGCTGGAAAAACTGTTTTTT

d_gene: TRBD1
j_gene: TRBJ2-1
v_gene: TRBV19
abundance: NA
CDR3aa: CASSARQGVDEQFF
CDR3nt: TGTGCCAGTAGCGCACGACAGGGAGTAGATGAGCAGTTCTTC

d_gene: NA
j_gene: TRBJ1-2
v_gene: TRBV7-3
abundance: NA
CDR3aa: CASSPQRGDGGYTF
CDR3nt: TGTGCCAGCAGCCCTCAACGGGGGGATGGGGGCTACACCTTC

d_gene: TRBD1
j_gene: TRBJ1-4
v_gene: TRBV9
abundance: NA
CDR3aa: CASSSGTDNEKLFF
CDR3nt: TGTGCCAGCAGCTCGGGGACAGATAATGAAAAACTGTTTTTT

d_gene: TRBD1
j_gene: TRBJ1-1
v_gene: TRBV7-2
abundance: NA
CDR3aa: CASSRQGAPPGTEAFF
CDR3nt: TGTGCCAGCAGCCGACAGGGGGCGCCGCCTGGCACTGAAGCTTTCTTT

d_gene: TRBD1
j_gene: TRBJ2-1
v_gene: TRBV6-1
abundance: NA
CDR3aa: CASSSRDRVHNEQFF
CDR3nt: TGTGCCAGCAGCTCCCGGGACAGGGTACACAATGAGCAGTTCTTC

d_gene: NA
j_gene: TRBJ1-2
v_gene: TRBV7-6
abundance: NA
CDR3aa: CASSPGRGRPYGYTF
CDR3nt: TGTGCCAGCAGCCCCGGCAGGGGCCGGCCCTATGGCTACACCTTC

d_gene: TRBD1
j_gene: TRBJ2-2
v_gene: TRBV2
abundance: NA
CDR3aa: CASVDRADVGELFF
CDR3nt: TGTGCCAGCGTCGACAGGGCGGACGTCGGGGAGCTGTTTTTT

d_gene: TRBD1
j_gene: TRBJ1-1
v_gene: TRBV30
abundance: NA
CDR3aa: CAWTTGGDTEAFF
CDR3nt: TGTGCCTGGACCACAGGGGGTGACACTGAAGCTTTCTTT

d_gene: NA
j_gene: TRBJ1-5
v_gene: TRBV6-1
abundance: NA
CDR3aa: CASSDTGQPQHF
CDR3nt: TGTGCCAGCAGTGATACGGGTCAGCCCCAGCATTTT

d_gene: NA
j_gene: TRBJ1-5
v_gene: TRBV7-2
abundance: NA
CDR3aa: CASSPEANQPQHF
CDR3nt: TGTGCCTCGAGTCCCGAGGCCAATCAGCCCCAGCATTTT

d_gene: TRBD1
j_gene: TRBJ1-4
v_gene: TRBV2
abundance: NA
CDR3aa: CASRPTGGANEKLFF
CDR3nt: TGTGCCAGCAGGCCAACAGGGGGGGCTAATGAAAAACTGTTTTTT

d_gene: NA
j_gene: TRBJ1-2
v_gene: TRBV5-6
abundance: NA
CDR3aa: CASSPGNPNYGYTF
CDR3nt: TGTGCCAGCAGTCCGGGGAATCCTAACTATGGCTACACCTTC

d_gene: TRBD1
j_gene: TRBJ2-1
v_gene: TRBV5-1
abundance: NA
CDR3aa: CASSVQGVSYNEQFF
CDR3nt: TGCGCCAGCAGCGTACAGGGGGTCTCCTACAATGAGCAGTTCTTC

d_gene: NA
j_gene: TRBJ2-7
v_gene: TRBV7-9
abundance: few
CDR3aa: CASSSLAGPPTYEQYF
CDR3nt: TGTGCCAGCAGCTCCCTAGCCGGGCCCCCGACCTACGAGCAGTACTTC

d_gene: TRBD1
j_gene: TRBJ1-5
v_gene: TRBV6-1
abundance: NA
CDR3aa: CAHSRDRYSNQPQHF
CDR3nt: TGTGCACACTCCCGGGACAGATATAGCAATCAGCCCCAGCATTTT

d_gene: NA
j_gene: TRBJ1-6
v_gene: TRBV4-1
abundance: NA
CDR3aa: CASSSRTANSPLHF
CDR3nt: TGCGCCAGCAGCTCCCGGACTGCGAATTCACCCCTCCACTTT

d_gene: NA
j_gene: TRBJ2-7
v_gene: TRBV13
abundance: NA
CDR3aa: CASSAVSDRGDEQYF
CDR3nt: TGTGCCAGCTCCGCCGTGTCGGACAGAGGAGACGAGCAGTACTTC

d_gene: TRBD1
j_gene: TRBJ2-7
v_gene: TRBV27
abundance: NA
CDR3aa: CASSRQGSYEQYF
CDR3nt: TGTGCCAGCAGTCGACAGGGCTCCTACGAGCAGTACTTC

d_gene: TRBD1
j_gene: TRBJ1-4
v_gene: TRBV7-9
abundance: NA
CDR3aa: CASSRTGGPWSNEKLFF
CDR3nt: TGTGCCAGCAGCAGGACAGGGGGACCGTGGTCTAATGAAAAACTGTTTTTT

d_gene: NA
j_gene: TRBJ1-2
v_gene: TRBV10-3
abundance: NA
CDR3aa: CAISESPESGYGYTF
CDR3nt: TGTGCCATCAGTGAGTCACCGGAGTCCGGCTATGGCTACACCTTC

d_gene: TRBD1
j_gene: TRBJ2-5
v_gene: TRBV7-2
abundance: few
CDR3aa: CASSLATGGETQYF
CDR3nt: TGTGCCAGCAGCTTAGCGACAGGGGGGGAGACCCAGTACTTC

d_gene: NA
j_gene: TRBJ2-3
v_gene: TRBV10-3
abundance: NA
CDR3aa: CAISESEDTQYF
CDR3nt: TGTGCCATCAGTGAGTCGGAGGATACGCAGTATTTT

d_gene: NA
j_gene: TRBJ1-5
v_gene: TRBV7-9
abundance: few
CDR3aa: CASSHVDSFEPQPQHF
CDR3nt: TGTGCCAGCAGCCATGTCGACAGTTTTGAGCCTCAGCCCCAGCATTTT

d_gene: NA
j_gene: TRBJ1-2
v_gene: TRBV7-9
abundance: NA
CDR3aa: CASSGSGIANYGYTF
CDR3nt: TGTGCCAGCAGCGGGTCAGGGATAGCTAACTATGGCTACACCTTC

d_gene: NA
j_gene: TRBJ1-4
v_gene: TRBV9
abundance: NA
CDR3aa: CASSDGGTNEKLFF
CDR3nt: TGTGCCAGCAGCGACGGGGGAACTAATGAAAAACTGTTTTTT

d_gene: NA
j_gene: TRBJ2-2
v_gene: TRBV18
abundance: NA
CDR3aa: CASSLSQGTGELFF
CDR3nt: TGTGCCAGCTCACTATCCCAGGGGACCGGGGAGCTGTTTTTT

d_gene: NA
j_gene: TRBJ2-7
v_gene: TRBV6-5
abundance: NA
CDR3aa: CASSYQGSYEQYF
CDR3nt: TGTGCCAGCAGTTACCAGGGGTCCTACGAGCAGTACTTC

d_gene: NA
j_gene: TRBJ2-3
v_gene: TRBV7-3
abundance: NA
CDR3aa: CASSFGVSTDTQYF
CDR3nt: TGTGCCAGCAGCTTCGGGGTGAGCACAGATACGCAGTATTTT

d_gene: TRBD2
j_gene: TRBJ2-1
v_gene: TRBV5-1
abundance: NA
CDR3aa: CASRLTGLAGYTVYNEQFF
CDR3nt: TGCGCCAGCAGGTTGACGGGACTAGCGGGGTACACGGTGTACAATGAGCAGTTCTTC

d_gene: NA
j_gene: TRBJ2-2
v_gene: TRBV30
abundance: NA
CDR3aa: CAWSVLGIGELFF
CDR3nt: TGTGCCTGGAGTGTACTAGGCATCGGGGAGCTGTTTTTT

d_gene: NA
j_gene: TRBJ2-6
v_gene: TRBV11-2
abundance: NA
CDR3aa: CASSFLTSGANVLTF
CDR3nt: TGTGCCAGCAGCTTCTTAACATCTGGGGCCAACGTCCTGACTTTC

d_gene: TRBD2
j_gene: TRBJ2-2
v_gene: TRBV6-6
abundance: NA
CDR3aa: CASSPGGGKAGELFF
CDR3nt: TGTGCCAGCAGCCCCGGCGGGGGGAAGGCCGGGGAGCTGTTTTTT

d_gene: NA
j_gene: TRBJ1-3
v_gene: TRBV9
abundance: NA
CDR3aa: CASSGGGRISGNTIYF
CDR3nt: TGTGCCAGCAGCGGTGGAGGGCGGATCTCTGGAAACACCATATATTTT

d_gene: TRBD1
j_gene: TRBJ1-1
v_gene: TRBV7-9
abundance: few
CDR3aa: CASSSRGRVTEAFF
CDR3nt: TGTGCCAGCAGCTCCAGGGGGCGCGTCACTGAAGCTTTCTTT

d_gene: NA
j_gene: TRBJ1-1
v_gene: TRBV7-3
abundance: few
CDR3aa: CASSLMPSGDTEAFF
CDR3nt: TGTGCCAGCAGCTTAATGCCTAGCGGGGACACTGAAGCTTTCTTT

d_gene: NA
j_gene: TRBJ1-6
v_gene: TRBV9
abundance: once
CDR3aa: CASSVEAGAQNSPLHF
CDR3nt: TGTGCCAGCAGCGTAGAGGCAGGGGCGCAAAATTCACCCCTCCACTTT

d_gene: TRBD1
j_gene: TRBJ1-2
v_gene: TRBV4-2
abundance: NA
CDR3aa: CASSPVGQGLPNYGYTF
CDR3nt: TGTGCCAGCAGCCCTGTGGGACAGGGACTCCCTAACTATGGCTACACCTTC

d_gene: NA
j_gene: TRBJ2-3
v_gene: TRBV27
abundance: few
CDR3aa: CASSLLSSGGTDTQYF
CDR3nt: TGTGCCAGCAGTTTATTATCGTCGGGTGGCACAGATACGCAGTATTTT